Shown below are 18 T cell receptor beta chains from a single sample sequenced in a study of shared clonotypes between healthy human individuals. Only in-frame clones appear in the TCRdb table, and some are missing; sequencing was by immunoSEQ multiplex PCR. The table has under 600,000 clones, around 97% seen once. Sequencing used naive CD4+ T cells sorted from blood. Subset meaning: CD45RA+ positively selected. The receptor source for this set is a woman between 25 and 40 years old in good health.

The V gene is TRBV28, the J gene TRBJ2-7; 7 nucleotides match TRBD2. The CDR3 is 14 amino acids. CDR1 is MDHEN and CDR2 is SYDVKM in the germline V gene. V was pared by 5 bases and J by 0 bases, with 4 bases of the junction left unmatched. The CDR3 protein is CASSGGGSSYEQYF. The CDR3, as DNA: TGTGCCAGCAGTGGCGGCGGGAGCTCCTACGAGCAGTACTTC.

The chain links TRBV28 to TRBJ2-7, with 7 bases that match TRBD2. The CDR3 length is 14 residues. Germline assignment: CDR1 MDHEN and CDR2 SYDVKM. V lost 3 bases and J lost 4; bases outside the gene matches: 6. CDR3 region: CASSLDGTIYEQYF. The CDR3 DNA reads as TGTGCCAGCAGTTTGGACGGGACTATATACGAGCAGTACTTC.

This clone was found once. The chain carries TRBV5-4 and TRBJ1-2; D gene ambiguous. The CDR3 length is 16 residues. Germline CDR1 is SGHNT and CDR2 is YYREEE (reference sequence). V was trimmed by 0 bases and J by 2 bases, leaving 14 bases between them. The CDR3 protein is CASSLAYGSRNYGYTF. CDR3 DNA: TGTGCCAGCAGCTTGGCCTATGGCAGCAGAAACTATGGCTACACCTTC.

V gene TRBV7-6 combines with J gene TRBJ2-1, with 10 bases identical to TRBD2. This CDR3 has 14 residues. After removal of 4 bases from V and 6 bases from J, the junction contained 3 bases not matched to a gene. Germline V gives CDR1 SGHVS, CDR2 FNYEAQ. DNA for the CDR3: TGTGCCAGCAGCTCCGGGACTAGCGTCAATGAGCAGTTCTTC. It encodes CASSSGTSVNEQFF.

Here the CDR3 DNA reads TGTGCCAGCAGCTTAGACAGGGGGTGGTACGAGCAGTACTTC. This translates into CASSLDRGWYEQYF. The chain has TRBV28 and TRBJ2-7, with 9 bases aligning to TRBD1. Trimming cost V 6 bases and J 4 bases; bases outside gene matches: 7. The CDR3 totals 14 residues. The germline gives CDR1 MDHEN, CDR2 SYDVKM.

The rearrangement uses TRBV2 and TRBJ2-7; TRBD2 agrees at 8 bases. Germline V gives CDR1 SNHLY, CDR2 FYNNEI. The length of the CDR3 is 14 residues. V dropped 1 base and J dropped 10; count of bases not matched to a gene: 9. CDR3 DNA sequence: TGTGCCAGCAGTGAAGGGGGCCTAGCGGGCCGACAGTACTTC. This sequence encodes CASSEGGLAGRQYF.

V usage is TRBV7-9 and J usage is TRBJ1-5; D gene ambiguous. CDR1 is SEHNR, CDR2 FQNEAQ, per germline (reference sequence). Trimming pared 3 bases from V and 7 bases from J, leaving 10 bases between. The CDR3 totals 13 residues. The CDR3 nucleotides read TGTGCCAGCAGCTTCGGACTGGGGCAGCCCCAGCATTTT. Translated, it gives CASSFGLGQPQHF.

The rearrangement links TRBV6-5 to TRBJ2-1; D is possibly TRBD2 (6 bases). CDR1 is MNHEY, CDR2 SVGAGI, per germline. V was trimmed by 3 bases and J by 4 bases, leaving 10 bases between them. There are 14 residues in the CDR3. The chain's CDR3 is CASSYGGVYNEQFF. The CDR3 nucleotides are TGTGCCAGCAGTTATGGAGGGGTTTACAATGAGCAGTTCTTC.

CDR3 sequence: CASSAGGNNEQFF. DNA for the CDR3: TGCGCCAGCTCCGCGGGAGGGAACAATGAGCAGTTCTTC. The chain employs TRBV5-1 and TRBJ2-1, with 9 bases matching TRBD2. V shed 7 bases, J shed 5 bases, and the junction held 4 bases outside the gene matches. Germline V gene lookup returns CDR1 SGHRS and CDR2 YFSETQ. The CDR3 contains 13 residues.

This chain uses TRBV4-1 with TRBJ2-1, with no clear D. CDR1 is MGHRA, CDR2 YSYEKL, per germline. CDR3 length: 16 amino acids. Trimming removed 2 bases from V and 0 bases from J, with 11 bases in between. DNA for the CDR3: TGCGCCAGCAGCCAATATCCGCGCTCCTCCTACAATGAGCAGTTCTTC. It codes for CASSQYPRSSYNEQFF.

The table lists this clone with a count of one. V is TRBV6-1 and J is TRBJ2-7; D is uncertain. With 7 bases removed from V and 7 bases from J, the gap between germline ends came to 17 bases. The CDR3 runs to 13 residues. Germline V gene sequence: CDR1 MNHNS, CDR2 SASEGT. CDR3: CASMVSPRKEQYF. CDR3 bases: TGTGCCAGCATGGTTAGCCCTAGGAAAGAGCAGTACTTC.

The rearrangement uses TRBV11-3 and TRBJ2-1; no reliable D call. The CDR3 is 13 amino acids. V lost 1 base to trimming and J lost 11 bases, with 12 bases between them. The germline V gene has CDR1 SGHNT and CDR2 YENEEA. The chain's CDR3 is CASSLVFRGKQFF. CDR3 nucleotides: TGTGCCAGCAGCTTAGTTTTCCGTGGAAAGCAGTTCTTC. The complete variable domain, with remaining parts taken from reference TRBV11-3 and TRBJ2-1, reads EAGVVQSPRYKIIEKKQPVAFWCNPISGHNTLYWYLQNLGQGPELLIRYENEEAVDDSQLPKDRFSAERLKGVDSTLKIQPAELGDSAVYLCASSLVFRGKQFFGPGTRLTVL.

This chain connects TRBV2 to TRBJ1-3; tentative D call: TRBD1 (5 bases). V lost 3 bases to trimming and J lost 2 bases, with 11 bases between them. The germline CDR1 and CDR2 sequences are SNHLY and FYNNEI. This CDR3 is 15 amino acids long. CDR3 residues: CASSDLGTAGNTIYF. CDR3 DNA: TGTGCCAGCAGTGACTTGGGGACTGCTGGAAACACCATATATTTT.

The CDR3 loop is CASSLQGKAGSEAFF. CDR3 nucleotides: TGTGCCAGCAGTTTACAGGGGAAGGCAGGGTCTGAAGCTTTCTTT. The J gene is TRBJ1-1, the V gene TRBV28, with a possible D match to TRBD1 (6 bases). Germline values: CDR1 MDHEN, CDR2 SYDVKM. The CDR3 is made up of 15 amino acids. The V gene lost 2 bases and the J gene lost 6 bases, with 16 bases spanning the gap.

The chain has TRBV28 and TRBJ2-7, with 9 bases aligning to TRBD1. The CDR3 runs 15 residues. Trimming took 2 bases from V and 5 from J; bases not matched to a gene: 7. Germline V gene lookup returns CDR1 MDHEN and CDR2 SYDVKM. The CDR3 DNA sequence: TGTGCCAGCAGTTTAGTCGGGACAGGGCCCCACGAGCAGTACTTC. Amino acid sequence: CASSLVGTGPHEQYF.

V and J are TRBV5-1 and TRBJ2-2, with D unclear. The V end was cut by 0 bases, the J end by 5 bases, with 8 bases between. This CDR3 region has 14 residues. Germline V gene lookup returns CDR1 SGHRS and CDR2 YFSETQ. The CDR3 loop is CASSLGAETGELFF. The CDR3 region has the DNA TGCGCCAGCAGCTTGGGGGCGGAAACCGGGGAGCTGTTTTTT.

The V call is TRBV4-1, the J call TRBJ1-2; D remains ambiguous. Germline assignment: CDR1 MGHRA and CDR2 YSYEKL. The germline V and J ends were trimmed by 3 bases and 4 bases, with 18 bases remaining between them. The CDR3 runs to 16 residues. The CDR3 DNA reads TGCGCCAGCAGCCATTCGAAGCCGGAAGGAGGCTATGGCTACACCTTC. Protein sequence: CASSHSKPEGGYGYTF.

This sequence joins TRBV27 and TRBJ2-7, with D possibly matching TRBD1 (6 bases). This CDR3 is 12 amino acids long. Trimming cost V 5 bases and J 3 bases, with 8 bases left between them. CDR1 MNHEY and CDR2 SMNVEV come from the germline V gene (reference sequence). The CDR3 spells CASSQQGYEQYF. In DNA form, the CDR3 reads TGTGCCAGCAGTCAACAGGGCTACGAGCAGTACTTC.